The rows below give T cell receptor beta chains drawn from one sample of a study of blood T cell repertoires in COVID-19. This table comes from immunoSEQ multiplex PCR, and its TCRdb copy is limited to in-frame clones, with some not included. There are some 150,000 clones in the sample; over 70% occur only once, and about 2.5% lies in the top ten. Sequenced material: peripheral blood. Receptors originate from a man aged 45 to 65 with active COVID-19. Each CDR3 is given with its conserved first and last residue. Fields, in order: J gene, V gene, D gene, clone size, CDR3 DNA, CDR3 protein. The D gene is left open where the match is weak. Clone size is stated in some rows and not others, as once, few, many or a class when expanded.

j_call: TRBJ2-2
v_call: TRBV24-1
d_call: TRBD1
clone_size: -
cdr3_nt: TGTGCCACCAGTGATTTTCCCCCAGGGGGATCCGGGGAGCTGTTTTTT
cdr3_aa: CATSDFPPGGSGELFF

j_call: TRBJ2-2
v_call: TRBV3-1/TRBV3-2
d_call: -
clone_size: once
cdr3_nt: TGTGCCAGCAGCCAAGATAACCGGGCCGGGGAGCTGTTTTTT
cdr3_aa: CASSQDNRAGELFF

j_call: TRBJ1-1
v_call: TRBV3-1/TRBV3-2
d_call: TRBD1
clone_size: -
cdr3_nt: TGTGCCAGCGGCGGACAGGCGAACACTGAAGCTTTCTTT
cdr3_aa: CASGGQANTEAFF

j_call: TRBJ2-5
v_call: TRBV2
d_call: -
clone_size: once
cdr3_nt: TGTGCCAGCGGGGGGTTCGAGACCCAGTACTTC
cdr3_aa: CASGGFETQYF

j_call: TRBJ2-3
v_call: TRBV5-6
d_call: TRBD1
clone_size: -
cdr3_nt: TGTGCCAGCAGCAAAACCGGGACAGAACTGACAGATACGCAGTATTTT
cdr3_aa: CASSKTGTELTDTQYF

j_call: TRBJ1-2
v_call: TRBV9
d_call: -
clone_size: -
cdr3_nt: TGTGCCAGCAGCGTAGGGCAGGAGAGAGGGAACAACTTC
cdr3_aa: CASSVGQERGNNF

j_call: TRBJ2-1
v_call: TRBV9
d_call: TRBD2
clone_size: once
cdr3_nt: TGTGCCAGCAGCGTGGGACTAGCGTTCAATGAGCAGTTCTTC
cdr3_aa: CASSVGLAFNEQFF

j_call: TRBJ2-1
v_call: TRBV15
d_call: TRBD2
clone_size: -
cdr3_nt: TGTGCCACCAGCAGAGAAGCAGGAGCGGGGGGTGAGCAGTTCTTC
cdr3_aa: CATSREAGAGGEQFF

j_call: TRBJ2-7
v_call: TRBV6-5
d_call: TRBD1
clone_size: few
cdr3_nt: TGTGCCAGCGCCGGGGGACAGGCGTCTATCTACGAGCAGTACTTC
cdr3_aa: CASAGGQASIYEQYF

j_call: TRBJ2-3
v_call: TRBV7-2
d_call: TRBD2
clone_size: once
cdr3_nt: TGTGCCAGCAGCGGAGGCACTGTACTAGCGGGGGAAGTTACAGATACGCAGTATTTT
cdr3_aa: CASSGGTVLAGEVTDTQYF

j_call: TRBJ1-2
v_call: TRBV5-6
d_call: -
clone_size: -
cdr3_nt: TGTGCCAGCAGTCTGGTTGGCGAGGAGGGCAACTATGGCTACACCTTC
cdr3_aa: CASSLVGEEGNYGYTF

j_call: TRBJ1-2
v_call: TRBV6-2/TRBV6-3
d_call: -
clone_size: few
cdr3_nt: TGTGCCAGCAGTTACTGGCCTTTGGGTCGCGCGGAGGGCACCTTC
cdr3_aa: CASSYWPLGRAEGTF

j_call: TRBJ1-5
v_call: TRBV11-2
d_call: -
clone_size: -
cdr3_nt: TGTGCCAGCAGCTTAGACAACGGGCCCCAGCATTTT
cdr3_aa: CASSLDNGPQHF

j_call: TRBJ2-2
v_call: TRBV10-1
d_call: TRBD2
clone_size: -
cdr3_nt: TGCGCCAGCAGGCGTACTAGCGGGGGGTACGCGAACACCGGGGAGCTGTTTTTT
cdr3_aa: CASRRTSGGYANTGELFF

j_call: TRBJ1-1
v_call: TRBV7-9
d_call: -
clone_size: -
cdr3_nt: TGTGCCAGCAGCCCTGGGGGGGGCGCGTATGACACTGAAGCTTTCTTT
cdr3_aa: CASSPGGGAYDTEAFF

j_call: TRBJ2-1
v_call: TRBV18
d_call: TRBD2
clone_size: -
cdr3_nt: TGTGCCAGCTCACCACCCCAGGGCGGGGGGGCTCGGGAGCAGTTCTTC
cdr3_aa: CASSPPQGGGAREQFF

j_call: TRBJ1-5
v_call: TRBV28
d_call: TRBD1
clone_size: -
cdr3_nt: TGTGCCAGCAGTCCTCTCCGGACAGGGGGACGGAATCAGCCCCAGCATTTT
cdr3_aa: CASSPLRTGGRNQPQHF

j_call: TRBJ2-7
v_call: TRBV27
d_call: TRBD1
clone_size: -
cdr3_nt: TGTGCCAGCAGCCGGGGACAGAAATACTACGAGCAGTACTTC
cdr3_aa: CASSRGQKYYEQYF

j_call: TRBJ1-5
v_call: TRBV6-5
d_call: TRBD1
clone_size: few
cdr3_nt: TGTGCCAGCAGTTACTCAGGACAGGGCAGTCAGCCCCAGCATTTT
cdr3_aa: CASSYSGQGSQPQHF

j_call: TRBJ1-1
v_call: TRBV5-1
d_call: -
clone_size: -
cdr3_nt: TGCGCCAGCAGCTTTCGATTTGACAGAGAGAACACTGAAGCTTTCTTT
cdr3_aa: CASSFRFDRENTEAFF

j_call: TRBJ2-3
v_call: TRBV2
d_call: -
clone_size: -
cdr3_nt: TGTGCCAGCAGTGAAGGAGGTAGTTGGGCAGATACGCAGTATTTT
cdr3_aa: CASSEGGSWADTQYF

j_call: TRBJ1-2
v_call: TRBV5-1
d_call: -
clone_size: many
cdr3_nt: TGCGCCAGCAGCCCCGGAGGGGGGGGCAAGGAGTTCGATGGCTACACCTTC
cdr3_aa: CASSPGGGGKEFDGYTF

j_call: TRBJ2-6
v_call: TRBV6-5
d_call: -
clone_size: -
cdr3_nt: TGTGCCAGCAGCGCCCAGGGATCTGGGGCCAACGTCCTGACTTTC
cdr3_aa: CASSAQGSGANVLTF

j_call: TRBJ2-3
v_call: TRBV29-1
d_call: -
clone_size: -
cdr3_nt: TGCAGCACGAGGACGGACGGAGGTACGCAGTATTTT
cdr3_aa: CSTRTDGGTQYF

j_call: TRBJ2-1
v_call: TRBV4-1
d_call: TRBD2
clone_size: -
cdr3_nt: TGCGCCAGCAGCCAAGGACTAGCGGTTTACAATGAGCAGTTCTTC
cdr3_aa: CASSQGLAVYNEQFF

j_call: TRBJ2-3
v_call: TRBV18
d_call: TRBD2
clone_size: -
cdr3_nt: TGTGCCAGCTCACCGGCTAGCGGAGATACGCAGTATTTT
cdr3_aa: CASSPASGDTQYF